This T cell receptor (beta chain) was documented in a study of cytomegalovirus exposure and HLA in healthy donors. About the research overall: The roughly 670 first-cohort repertoires shared a platform with the approximately 130 validation repertoires, as reported in a later analysis.

Generated by immunoSEQ multiplex PCR, the TCRdb table keeps only in-frame clones and is missing some. This table has some 170,000 clones, around nine tenths appearing once. Germline V gives CDR1 PRHDT, CDR2 FYEKMQ (reference sequence). The CDR3 length is 15 residues. V shed 2 bases, J shed 5 bases, and the junction held 7 bases outside the gene matches. The donors belonged to the roughly 130-subject validation cohort, separate from the roughly 700-subject first cohort. This clone was found once. Specimen: PBMCs. The chain employs TRBV13 and TRBJ2-5; 8 bases align to TRBD2. This clonotype originated in a woman in her thirties in good health and CMV-seronegative. The CDR3 is CASSLLAGSRETQYF. CDR3 nucleotides: TGTGCCAGCAGCTTACTAGCGGGTAGTCGGGAGACCCAGTACTTC.